This record looks at one TCR beta chain sequence and its context. Its specificity is unknown. Between the trimmed V and J ends, which lost 5 bases and 2 bases, there was a span of 12 bases. Germline V CDR1 and CDR2: SGHTA, FQGNSA. This CDR3 is 14 amino acids long. This sample is part of a study of cytomegalovirus exposure and HLA in healthy donors. On the study more broadly: An early data release held 75 million to 100 million unique TCRs from HLA-typed donors.

The PCR made use of 60 Vbeta and 13 Jbeta primers. TCRdb's table, derived via immunoSEQ multiplex PCR, lists solely in-frame clones and lacks some. In the table there are 150,000 to 200,000 clones, approximately 80% of which are singletons. Study-wide results and caveats: The study listed some 160 cytomegalovirus-associated TCR beta chains.

Sequencing was performed on PBMCs. The V call is TRBV7-2, the J call TRBJ2-5; no clear D. This receptor was obtained from a woman between 45 and 65 years old in good health and CMV-seronegative. Here the CDR3 DNA reads TGTGCCAGCAGCACTCGACAAGGACAAGAGACCCAGTACTTC. This encodes CASSTRQGQETQYF.